This TCR beta chain was identified during a study of cytomegalovirus exposure and HLA in healthy donors. Overall study results and limits: Specificity for CMV antigens was confirmed in vitro for a few of the CMV-associated chains. Later, an analysis found that TCR clusters from the first cohort tended to co-occur in the 130 or so validation repertoires.

CDR1 is SNHLY, CDR2 FYNNEI, per germline. J was trimmed by 5 bases and V by 6 bases; bases with no gene match: 8. The CDR3 is 14 residues long. TCRdb's copy holds only in-frame clones and misses some; the assay was immunoSEQ multiplex PCR. The top ten hold roughly 1.6% of the sample, which has tens of thousands of clones, over 85% seen once. Concerning this clone itself: Its specificity is not known.

This receptor was identified in a man aged 18-30 years in good health and CMV-seropositive. Sample: PBMCs. The rearrangement uses TRBV2 and TRBJ2-7; 9 bases are shared with TRBD1. The CDR3 nucleotides read TGTGCCAGCAGGGTACCACAGGGGGCCAACGAGCAGTACTTC. Protein sequence: CASRVPQGANEQYF. Filled out from reference TRBV2 and TRBJ2-7, the complete variable domain reads EPEVTQTPSHQVTQMGQEVILRCVPISNHLYFYWYRQILGQKVEFLVSFYNNEISEKSEIFDDQFSVERPDGSNFTLKIRSTKLEDSAMYFCASRVPQGANEQYFGPGTRLTVT.